Sequencing of this T cell receptor beta chain was carried out in a study of glioma-infiltrating T cells after dendritic cell vaccination. No glioblastoma patient carried an isocitrate dehydrogenase mutation. Blood PBMC samples: pre-vaccination, two weeks post third vaccination, and at tumor progression. The primer mix had 60 V beta and 13 J beta primers. This table comes from immunoSEQ multiplex PCR, and its TCRdb copy is limited to in-frame clones, with some not included. The table includes roughly 100,000 clones, approximately 80% detected once. Unmatched junction bases numbered 7, after V lost 2 bases and J lost 5 bases. The CDR3 spans 15 residues. Germline V gives CDR1 MNHEY, CDR2 SVGAGI.

V gene TRBV6-5 combines with J gene TRBJ2-5; 8 nucleotides agree with TRBD2. The receptor comes from a human donor with glioblastoma. Source: blood, taken before dendritic cell vaccination. DNA of the CDR3: TGTGCCAGCAGTTACGCGGGGGGCCGGGCCGAGACCCAGTACTTC. It yields the protein CASSYAGGRAETQYF.